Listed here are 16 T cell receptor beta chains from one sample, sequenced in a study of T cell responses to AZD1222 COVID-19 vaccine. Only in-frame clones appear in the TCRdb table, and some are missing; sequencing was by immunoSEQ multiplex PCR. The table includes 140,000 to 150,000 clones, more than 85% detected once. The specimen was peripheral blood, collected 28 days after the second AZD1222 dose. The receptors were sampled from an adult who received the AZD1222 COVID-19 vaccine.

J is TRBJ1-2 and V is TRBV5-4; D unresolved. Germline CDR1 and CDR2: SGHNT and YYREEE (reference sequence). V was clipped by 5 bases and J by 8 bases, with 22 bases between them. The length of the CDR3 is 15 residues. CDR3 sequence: CASRQEVDGVVGYTF. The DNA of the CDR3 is TGTGCCAGCAGGCAGGAGGTGGACGGGGTAGTGGGCTACACCTTC.

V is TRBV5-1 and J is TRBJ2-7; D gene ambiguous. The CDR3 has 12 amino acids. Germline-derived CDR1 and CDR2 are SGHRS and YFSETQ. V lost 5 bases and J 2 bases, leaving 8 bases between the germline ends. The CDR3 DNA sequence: TGCGCCAGCAGAGAGCAGGCCTACGAGCAGTACTTC. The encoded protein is CASREQAYEQYF.

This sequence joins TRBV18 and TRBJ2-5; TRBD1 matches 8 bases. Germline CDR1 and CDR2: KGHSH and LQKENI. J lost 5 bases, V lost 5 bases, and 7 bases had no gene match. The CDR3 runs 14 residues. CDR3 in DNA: TGTGCCAGCTCAGGACAGGGTCGTCAGGAGACCCAGTACTTC. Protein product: CASSGQGRQETQYF.

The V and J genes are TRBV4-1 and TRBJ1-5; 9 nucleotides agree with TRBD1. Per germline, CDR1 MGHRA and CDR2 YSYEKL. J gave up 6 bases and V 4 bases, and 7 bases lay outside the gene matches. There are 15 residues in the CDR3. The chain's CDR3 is CASSLDRGAGQPQHF. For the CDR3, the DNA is TGCGCCAGCAGCCTGGACAGGGGCGCAGGTCAGCCCCAGCATTTT.

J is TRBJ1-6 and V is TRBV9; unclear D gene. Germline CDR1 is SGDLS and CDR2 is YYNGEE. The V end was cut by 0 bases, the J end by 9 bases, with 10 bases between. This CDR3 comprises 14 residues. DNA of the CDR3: TGTGCCAGCAGCGTAGAGGCCTTCCGTTCACCCCTCCACTTT. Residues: CASSVEAFRSPLHF.

The CDR3 reads CASSQGEASSEQFF. CDR3 in DNA: TGTGCCAGCAGCCAAGGGGAGGCGTCTAGTGAGCAGTTCTTC. The chain links TRBV3-1 (or the pseudogene TRBV3-2) to TRBJ2-1; D might be TRBD2 (6 bases). The CDR3 covers 14 residues. Deletions cut 1 base from V and 9 bases from J, with 13 bases between. The V gene's germline CDR1 is LGHDT and CDR2 YNNKEL (reference sequence).

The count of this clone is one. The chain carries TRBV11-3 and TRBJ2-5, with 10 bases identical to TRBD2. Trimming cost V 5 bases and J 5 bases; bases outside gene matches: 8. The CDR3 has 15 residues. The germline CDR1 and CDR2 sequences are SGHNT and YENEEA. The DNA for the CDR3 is TGTGCCAGCAGCCCTTCGCTAGCGGGAGTCGAGACCCAGTACTTC. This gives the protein CASSPSLAGVETQYF.

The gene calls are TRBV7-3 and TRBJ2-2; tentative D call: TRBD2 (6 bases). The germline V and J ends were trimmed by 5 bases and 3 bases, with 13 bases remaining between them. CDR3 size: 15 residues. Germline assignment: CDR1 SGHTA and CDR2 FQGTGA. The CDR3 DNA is TGTGCCAGCAGCCCCGGGTTAGCGGACACCGGGGAGCTGTTTTTT. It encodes CASSPGLADTGELFF.

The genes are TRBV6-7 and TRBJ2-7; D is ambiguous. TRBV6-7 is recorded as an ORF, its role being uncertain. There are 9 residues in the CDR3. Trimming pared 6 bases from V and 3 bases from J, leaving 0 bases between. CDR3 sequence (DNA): TGTGCCAGCAGCTACGAGCAGTACTTC. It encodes CASSYEQYF.

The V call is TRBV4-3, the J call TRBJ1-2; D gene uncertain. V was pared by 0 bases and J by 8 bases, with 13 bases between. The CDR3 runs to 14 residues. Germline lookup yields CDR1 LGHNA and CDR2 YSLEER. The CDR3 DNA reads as TGCGCCAGCAGCCAAGATCTCCAGGCCGGAGGCTACACCTTC. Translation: CASSQDLQAGGYTF.

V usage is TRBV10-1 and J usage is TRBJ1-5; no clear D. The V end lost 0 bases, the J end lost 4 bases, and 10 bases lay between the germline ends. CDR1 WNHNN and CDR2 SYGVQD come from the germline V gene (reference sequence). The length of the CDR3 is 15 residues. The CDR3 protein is CASSESAGGNQPQHF. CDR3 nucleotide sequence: TGCGCCAGCAGTGAGTCGGCAGGAGGAAATCAGCCCCAGCATTTT.

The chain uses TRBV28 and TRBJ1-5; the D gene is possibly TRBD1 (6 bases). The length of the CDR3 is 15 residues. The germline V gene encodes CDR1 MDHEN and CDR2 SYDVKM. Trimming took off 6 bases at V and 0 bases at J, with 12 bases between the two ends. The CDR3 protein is CASSLTGSSNQPQHF. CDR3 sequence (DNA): TGTGCCAGCAGCCTTACAGGGTCTAGCAATCAGCCCCAGCATTTT.

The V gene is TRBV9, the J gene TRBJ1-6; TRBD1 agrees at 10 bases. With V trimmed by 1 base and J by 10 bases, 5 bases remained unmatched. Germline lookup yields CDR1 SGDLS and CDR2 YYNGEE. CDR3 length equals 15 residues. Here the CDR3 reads CASSVLGQGVSPLHF. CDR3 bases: TGTGCCAGCAGCGTACTTGGACAGGGGGTATCACCCCTCCACTTT.

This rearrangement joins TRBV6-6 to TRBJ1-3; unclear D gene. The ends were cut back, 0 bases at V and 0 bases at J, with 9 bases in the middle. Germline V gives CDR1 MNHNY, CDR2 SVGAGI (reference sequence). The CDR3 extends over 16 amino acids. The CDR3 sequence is CASSYSLRNSGNTIYF. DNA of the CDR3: TGTGCCAGCAGTTACTCTTTACGAAACTCTGGAAACACCATATATTTT.

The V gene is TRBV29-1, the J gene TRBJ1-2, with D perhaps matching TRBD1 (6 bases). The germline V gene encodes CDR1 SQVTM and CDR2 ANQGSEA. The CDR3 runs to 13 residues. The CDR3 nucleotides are TGCGGAACAAGGGGGGAAGCAGGGAATGGCTACACCTTC. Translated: CGTRGEAGNGYTF.

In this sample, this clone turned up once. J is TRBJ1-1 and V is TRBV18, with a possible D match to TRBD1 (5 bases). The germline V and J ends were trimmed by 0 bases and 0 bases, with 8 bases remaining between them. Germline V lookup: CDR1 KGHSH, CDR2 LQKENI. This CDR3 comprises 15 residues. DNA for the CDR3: TGTGCCAGCTCACCACCGGGACCGCTGAACACTGAAGCTTTCTTT. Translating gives CASSPPGPLNTEAFF.